The rows below give T cell receptor beta chains drawn from one sample of a study of cytomegalovirus exposure and HLA in healthy donors. Only in-frame clones appear in the TCRdb table, and some are missing; sequencing was by immunoSEQ multiplex PCR. The table shows tens of thousands of clones, with around 81% occurring only once. The sequencing input was PBMCs. The receptor source for this set is a man aged 25-45 years in good health and CMV-seronegative. CDR3s include the opening cysteine and the closing phenylalanine or tryptophan. The D gene is left open where the match is weak. Expanded clones get a size class; other rows say once, few or many, or leave the size out.

J gene | D gene | clone size | V gene | CDR3 DNA | CDR3 protein
TRBJ1-3 | TRBD1 | . | TRBV27 | TGTGCCAGCAGCCGACAAGGTACAGGGGGCGTCGGAAACACCATATATTTT | CASSRQGTGGVGNTIYF
TRBJ2-7 | . | . | TRBV21-1 | TGTGCCAGAACCCTCGTCAAGGAGCCGTACGAGCAGTACTTC | CARTLVKEPYEQYF
TRBJ1-2 | . | . | TRBV2 | TGTGCCAGCAGTGGTCTGGGGGCCGCTAACGGCTACACCTTC | CASSGLGAANGYTF
TRBJ1-2 | TRBD1 | . | TRBV7-9 | TGTGCCAGCAGCTTAGTCGGGACAGATTCGGATACCTTC | CASSLVGTDSDTF
TRBJ1-2 | . | . | TRBV5-4 | TGTGCCAGCAGCTTGGACACGGGGTTAAACTATGGCTACACCTTC | CASSLDTGLNYGYTF
TRBJ1-4 | TRBD1 | . | TRBV18 | TGTGCCAGCTCATGGTCGGGACAGCCCAATGAAAAACTGTTTTTT | CASSWSGQPNEKLFF
TRBJ2-3 | TRBD2 | . | TRBV14 | TGTGCCAGCAGCCAACTCAAGCGACTAGCGGGGGCCTTCCATAGCACAGATACGCAGTATTTT | CASSQLKRLAGAFHSTDTQYF
TRBJ1-5 | TRBD1 | few | TRBV19 | TGTGCCAGTAGCCCGGACAGGGTTGACAATCAGCCCCAGCATTTT | CASSPDRVDNQPQHF
TRBJ2-3 | TRBD2 | . | TRBV4-3 | TGCGCCAGCTCCGACATTGGAGCGGGGGTTAGTGATACGCAGTATTTT | CASSDIGAGVSDTQYF
TRBJ2-3 | . | . | TRBV5-6 | TGTGCCAGCAGCCCCTCCTGGAGGGATACGCAGTATTTT | CASSPSWRDTQYF
TRBJ2-1 | . | . | TRBV7-2 | TGTGGATCGAGCTCCTACAATGAGCAGTTCTTC | CGSSSYNEQFF
TRBJ2-4 | . | . | TRBV7-2 | TGTGCCAGCAGCTCAGGGTTTGGCAAAAACATTCAGTACTTC | CASSSGFGKNIQYF
TRBJ2-5 | . | . | TRBV21-1 | TGTGCCAGCAGCAAATCCGGCGGGGGGGTCCAAGAGACCCAGTACTTC | CASSKSGGGVQETQYF
TRBJ2-1 | . | . | TRBV27 | TGTGCCAGCAGTTTTTCGGATAGCGCCAATGAGCAGTTCTTC | CASSFSDSANEQFF
TRBJ2-1 | TRBD1 | once | TRBV6-6 | TGTGCCAGTTACGTCAGAGGGGGACAGGGAACTGAGCAGTTCTTC | CASYVRGGQGTEQFF
TRBJ2-7 | . | . | TRBV4-2 | TGTGCCAGCAGCCAAGAGGAGACTAGTTCCTACGAGCAGTACTTC | CASSQEETSSYEQYF
TRBJ1-2 | TRBD1 | . | TRBV7-3 | TGTGCCAGCAGCCAGGACAGGGGGAACTATGGCTACACCTTC | CASSQDRGNYGYTF
TRBJ1-1 | . | . | TRBV7-2 | TGTGCCAGCAGCTTAATTGCAACCGGTACAGGGCTCACTGAAGCTTTCTTT | CASSLIATGTGLTEAFF
TRBJ2-2 | TRBD2 | . | TRBV6-1 | TGTGCCAGCAGTGGGACTAGCCCCGGGGAGCTGTTTTTT | CASSGTSPGELFF
TRBJ2-7 | . | . | TRBV5-4 | TGTGCCAGCAGCTCCCAAGTTGTGGGGGGGCTTGACGAGCAGTACTTC | CASSSQVVGGLDEQYF
TRBJ2-3 | TRBD2 | . | TRBV5-1 | TGCGCCAGCGGAAAAGGGACTAGCGGGACCACAGATACGCAGTATTTT | CASGKGTSGTTDTQYF
TRBJ2-1 | TRBD1 | . | TRBV6-4 | TGTGCCAGCAGTGAAGGTGGGACAGGCCACAATGAGCAGTTCTTC | CASSEGGTGHNEQFF
TRBJ1-2 | . | . | TRBV6-4 | TGTGCCAGCAGTCAAGGACGGGAAAACTATGGCTACACCTTC | CASSQGRENYGYTF
TRBJ2-1 | TRBD1 | . | TRBV5-1 | TGCGCCAGCAGCCGGGACAGCAATGAGCAGTTCTTC | CASSRDSNEQFF
TRBJ2-1 | . | . | TRBV15 | TGTGCCACCAGCTTGGGGCGGGGCCTTTACAATGAGCAGTTCTTC | CATSLGRGLYNEQFF
TRBJ2-7 | . | . | TRBV21-1 | TGTGCCAGCAGCATACTCCGCCCTGGCCGAAACCCCAAACGCCAGTTCGGAGGAAACTACGAGCAGTACTTC | CASSILRPGRNPKRQFGGNYEQYF
TRBJ1-3 | . | . | TRBV4-1 | TGCGCCAGCAGCCAAGATTCAGTTCTAGGAGGCACCATATATTTT | CASSQDSVLGGTIYF
TRBJ1-2 | TRBD1 | . | TRBV27 | TGTGCCAGCAGTTTAGACAGGGGTTTTGAGAACTATGGCTACACCTTC | CASSLDRGFENYGYTF
TRBJ2-7 | . | . | TRBV28 | TGTGCCAGCAGTTTGGGGACAAGCTACGAGCAGTACTTC | CASSLGTSYEQYF
TRBJ1-1 | . | . | TRBV7-8 | TGTGCCAGCAGCCCGGGATTTAACACTGAAGCTTTCTTT | CASSPGFNTEAFF
TRBJ2-7 | . | . | TRBV5-1 | TGCGCCAGCAGCATATCAGGCAGTTCCTACGAGCAGTACTTC | CASSISGSSYEQYF
TRBJ1-3 | TRBD1 | . | TRBV4-1 | TGCGCCAGCAGCCACGACAGGGCCTCTGGAAACACCATATATTTT | CASSHDRASGNTIYF
TRBJ2-1 | TRBD1 | . | TRBV5-6 | TGTGCCAGCAGACGACAGGGGACCTACAATGAGCAGTTCTTC | CASRRQGTYNEQFF
TRBJ2-7 | . | . | TRBV14 | TGTGCCAGCAGCCAAGATTTGGACAGAACCTACGAGCAGTACTTC | CASSQDLDRTYEQYF